These T cell receptor beta chains were read from a single sample in a study of beta chain features in type 1 diabetes. Using immunoSEQ multiplex PCR, the repertoire was profiled, and TCRdb retains in-frame clones only, with some absent. The sample consists of about 660,000 clones, around 15% of them appearing once. The sequencing sample was made of naive CD4+ T cells from blood. These receptors were obtained from a man between 18 and 29 years old with type 1 diabetes. Both conserved end residues are part of each CDR3. D genes are given only for firm matches. Clone size is stated in some rows and not others, as once, few, many or a class when expanded.

TRBD2	few	TRBV4-1	TRBJ2-7	TGCGCCAGCAGCCAAATTTCGGGACTAGCCAGCTCCTACGAGCAGTACTTC	CASSQISGLASSYEQYF
NA	NA	TRBV28	TRBJ1-2	TGTGCCAGCAGTTTATTCTCAGGGGAAGTAAACTATGGCTACACCTTC	CASSLFSGEVNYGYTF
NA	few	TRBV30	TRBJ1-5	TGTGCCTGGAGTGTACGGGGGGCGACAGCGAATAGCAATCAGCCCCAGCATTTT	CAWSVRGATANSNQPQHF
NA	few	TRBV28	TRBJ1-2	TGTGCCAGCAGTTTAGAGGGTCGGGGCTACACCTTC	CASSLEGRGYTF
NA	NA	TRBV19	TRBJ2-3	TGTGCCAGTATAGGACCGGGCACAGATACGCAGTATTTT	CASIGPGTDTQYF
NA	NA	TRBV6-5	TRBJ2-2	TGTGCCAGCATGGAGACCAGACCTATCGGGGAGCTGTTTTTT	CASMETRPIGELFF
TRBD2	NA	TRBV7-8	TRBJ2-2	TGTGCCAGCAGCCACCGACTAGCTTCGGCCGGGGAGCTGTTTTTT	CASSHRLASAGELFF
TRBD1	NA	TRBV29-1	TRBJ1-5	TGCAGCGTTGAGAAGGGGGCGAATCAGCCCCAGCATTTT	CSVEKGANQPQHF
NA	NA	TRBV18	TRBJ2-7	TGTGCCAGCTCTCCCACCAGGCTCATCTACGAGCAGTACTTC	CASSPTRLIYEQYF
NA	once	TRBV20-1	TRBJ2-7	TGCAGTGCCACGGATTTAAACCTTTTGTACTTC	CSATDLNLLYF
NA	NA	TRBV18	TRBJ1-2	TGTGCCAGCTCACCCTACAAGGACGACTATGGCTACACCTTC	CASSPYKDDYGYTF
TRBD1	few	TRBV30	TRBJ2-7	TGTGCCTCCCAGGGGGCTTTTGAGCAGTACTTC	CASQGAFEQYF
NA	NA	TRBV18	TRBJ2-7	TGTGCCAGCTCAACAGGCATATTTGACGAGCAGTACTTC	CASSTGIFDEQYF
TRBD2	few	TRBV9	TRBJ2-7	TGTGCCAGCAGCTCCCTCCGGGATAGCGGGGCTGGGAAGCAGTACTTC	CASSSLRDSGAGKQYF
NA	NA	TRBV5-4	TRBJ2-3	TGTGCCAGCAGCCCACGGGACCACCGCACGCGGGATACGCAGTATTTT	CASSPRDHRTRDTQYF
TRBD1	few	TRBV14	TRBJ1-6	TGTGCCAGCAGCCAAGATACAGGGGGAAATTCACCCCTCCACTTT	CASSQDTGGNSPLHF
NA	few	TRBV25-1	TRBJ1-2	TGTGCCAGCAGTGGGCGAAACTATGGCTACACCTTC	CASSGRNYGYTF
NA	few	TRBV10-3	TRBJ2-3	TGTGCCATCAGGAGCGGAGTGAGCACAGATACGCAGTATTTT	CAIRSGVSTDTQYF
NA	NA	TRBV19	TRBJ2-1	TGTGCCAGTAGTATCGGAGAGGCCCTATATGAGCAGTTCTTC	CASSIGEALYEQFF
NA	few	TRBV25-1	TRBJ2-7	TGTGCCAGCAGTCCTACCTTGGGCCAGGGGGGGCTCGAGCAGTACTTC	CASSPTLGQGGLEQYF
NA	few	TRBV5-1	TRBJ2-7	TGCGCCAGCAGCTTGACTAGAGACGAGCAGTACTTC	CASSLTRDEQYF
NA	NA	TRBV7-9	TRBJ2-5	TGTGCCAGCAGCTGGCTAGCAGATGTTCGAGAGACCCAGTACTTC	CASSWLADVRETQYF
NA	few	TRBV30	TRBJ1-3	TGTGCCTGGACGAGAGGGGGAAACACCATATATTTT	CAWTRGGNTIYF
NA	few	TRBV30	TRBJ2-2	TGTGCCTGGACTGTAGGCGGGGCTCTCCCCGGGGAGCTGTTTTTT	CAWTVGGALPGELFF
NA	NA	TRBV6-5	TRBJ2-7	TGTGCCAGCAGTAAACCGGGACTGGGCTACGAGCAGTACTTC	CASSKPGLGYEQYF
NA	NA	TRBV6-1	TRBJ1-2	TGTGCCAGCAGTGAAGGCGGTCCTCTCCAGGGCTACACCTTC	CASSEGGPLQGYTF
NA	few	TRBV7-9	TRBJ2-7	TGTGCCAGCAGCCTGGCGACTGTAGGCTGGTGGCAGTACTTC	CASSLATVGWWQYF
NA	NA	TRBV4-3	TRBJ1-6	TGCGCCAGCAGCCCAAGTGGGGAACAGGGTGCGATTTCACCCCTCCACTTT	CASSPSGEQGAISPLHF
NA	NA	TRBV27	TRBJ1-3	TGTGCCAGCAGTTTATCGGGTGGAAACACCATATATTTT	CASSLSGGNTIYF
TRBD1	NA	TRBV5-4	TRBJ2-7	TGTGCCAGCAGCTTGGATCCGGGACAGGGGTACGAGCAGTACTTC	CASSLDPGQGYEQYF
TRBD1	NA	TRBV7-9	TRBJ1-2	TGTGCCAGCAGCTGGACAGGGAGCTCCCCTGGCTACACCTTC	CASSWTGSSPGYTF
NA	NA	TRBV10-3	TRBJ2-5	TGTGCCATCAGTGAGAGAGGTCCGTTTGACCAAGAGACCCAGTACTTC	CAISERGPFDQETQYF
TRBD1	few	TRBV19	TRBJ2-1	TGTGCCAGTATTGGAGACAGGGTTATCTCCAATGAGCAGTTCTTC	CASIGDRVISNEQFF
TRBD1	few	TRBV30	TRBJ1-4	TGTGCCTGGAGTCTAACCGGACAGGTTCTTTTTTTT	CAWSLTGQVLFF
NA	NA	TRBV30	TRBJ1-3	TGTGCCTGGACTATCGGCTCTGGAAACACCATATATTTT	CAWTIGSGNTIYF
TRBD2	NA	TRBV30	TRBJ2-1	TGTGCCCAGTCCGGGACTAGCGGGTCTGGCTCCTACAATGAGCAGTTCTTC	CAQSGTSGSGSYNEQFF
TRBD1	few	TRBV29-1	TRBJ1-4	TGCAGCGGGAGACAGGGAACTAATGAAAAACTGTTTTTT	CSGRQGTNEKLFF
TRBD1	NA	TRBV7-2	TRBJ1-6	TGTGCCAGCAGCGCCGTAGTACCCGGGACAGGGGGTTCACCCCTCCACTTT	CASSAVVPGTGGSPLHF
NA	few	TRBV7-6	TRBJ2-5	TGTGCCAGCAGCGATCCCCCCCGAGATACGGGGACCCAGTACTTC	CASSDPPRDTGTQYF
TRBD2	few	TRBV5-1	TRBJ2-3	TGCGCCAGCAGCTTGGGTCGGCTAGCGGGAGAACCAGATACGCAGTATTTT	CASSLGRLAGEPDTQYF
TRBD1	few	TRBV7-2	TRBJ2-7	TGTGCCAGCAGCTTTGCGACAGGGCCAACCTACGAGCAGTACTTC	CASSFATGPTYEQYF
NA	few	TRBV9	TRBJ2-5	TGTGCCAGCAGCGCGATGCAGGGCTCTCTGGAGACCCAGTACTTC	CASSAMQGSLETQYF